Listed here are 29 T cell receptor beta chains from one sample, sequenced in a study of naive and memory T cell subsets. The beta constant-region primer was an equimolar mix of two oligonucleotides covering TRBC1 and TRBC2. Four rounds of PCR amplified the ligated cDNA using nested alpha and beta constant-region primers plus SP2. TCRdb reprocessed the UMI-ligation and nested PCR reads via MiXCR and lists one record per CDR3 protein. The sample consists of approximately 20,000 distinct CDR3 sequences, 8.5% to 10% of them appearing once. The sequenced sample consisted of central memory CD8+ T cells from blood. These receptors came from a human donor in good health.

This clonotype turned up a few times. For the CDR3, the DNA is TGCAGTGCCCCCACAGGGATTAACTATGGCTACACCTTC. Its translation is CSAPTGINYGYTF. The rearrangement links TRBV20-1 to TRBJ1-2; TRBD1 is a possible D gene (6 bases). Trimming removed 6 bases from V and 1 base from J, with 12 bases in between. CDR3 length equals 13 residues. Germline V lookup: CDR1 DFQATT, CDR2 SNEGSKA (reference sequence).

This clonotype has ten or more counts. This rearrangement joins TRBV6-1 to TRBJ2-2; D is perhaps TRBD1 or TRBD2 (5 bases each). The CDR3 spans 15 residues. Per the germline V gene, CDR1 is MNHNS and CDR2 is SASEGT. V was shortened by 4 bases and J by 4 bases, with 13 bases between the two germline ends. The CDR3 is CASSVGSGTTGELFF. DNA of the CDR3: TGTGCCAGCAGTGTTGGCAGTGGGACCACCGGGGAGCTGTTTTTT.

This clonotype was detected many times. The CDR3 loop reads CASSFHRAEEQYF. Written as DNA, the CDR3 is TGTGCCAGCAGTTTCCACAGGGCGGAGGAGCAGTACTTC. The chain recombines TRBV12-3 or TRBV12-4 with TRBJ2-7, with D possibly being TRBD1 (6 bases). The CDR3 sequence is 13 residues long. V lost 3 bases to trimming and J lost 7 bases, with 13 bases between them.

This clonotype was seen many times. The genes are TRBV19 and TRBJ2-2; D is unresolved. V was cut by 10 bases and J by 1 base, with 16 bases left in between. The CDR3 length is 15 residues. The V gene's germline CDR1 is LNHDA and CDR2 SQIVND (reference sequence). The CDR3 DNA reads as TGTGCCACCCAGGACCTTACCCTGAACACCGGGGAGCTGTTTTTT. It is translated as CATQDLTLNTGELFF.

The chain links TRBV30 to TRBJ2-7, with D maybe TRBD1 (5 bases). V lost 2 bases and J 7 bases, leaving 9 bases between the germline ends. The CDR3 extends over 11 amino acids. CDR1 and CDR2 from the germline V gene are GTSNPN and SVGIG (reference sequence). This CDR3 reads CAWSYPGEQYF. The CDR3 coding sequence is TGTGCCTGGAGTTACCCAGGGGAGCAGTACTTC. The complete variable domain, with remaining parts taken from reference TRBV30 and TRBJ2-7, reads SQTIHQWPATLVQPVGSPLSLECTVEGTSNPNLYWYRQAAGRGLQLLFYSVGIGQISSEVPQNLSASRPQDRQFILSSKKLLLSDSGFYLCAWSYPGEQYFGPGTRLTVT.

This clonotype was found a few times. The V gene is TRBV21-1, the J gene TRBJ1-1; the listed D gene, TRBD1, was not tested against the DNA. TRBV21-1 is a known pseudogene. CDR3 length equals 13 residues. CDR3 in DNA: TGTGCCAGCGTGGACAGGTGGCACACTGAAGCTTTCTTT. Translation: CASVDRWHTEAFF.

By sample share, this clonotype is medium-sized. The V gene is TRBV29-1, the J gene TRBJ1-4; D uncertain. This CDR3 has 11 residues. V was shortened by 3 bases and J by 5 bases, with 4 bases between the two germline ends. Germline lookup yields CDR1 SQVTM and CDR2 ANQGSEA. CDR3 DNA: TGCAGCGTTGAGGGCAATGAAAAACTGTTTTTT. As protein: CSVEGNEKLFF.

This clonotype was found many times. This rearrangement joins TRBV28 to TRBJ1-6; TRBD1 is a possible D gene (6 bases). The CDR3 is 17 residues long. The germline V and J ends were trimmed by 5 bases and 10 bases, with 24 bases remaining between them. CDR1 MDHEN and CDR2 SYDVKM come from the germline V gene. The CDR3 reads CASSLASPGGGPSPLHF. In DNA form, the CDR3 reads TGTGCCAGCAGTCTCGCATCCCCGGGAGGGGGACCCTCACCCCTCCACTTT.

The CDR3 reads CASSERLADPYEQYF. CDR3 DNA: TGTGCCAGCAGTGAACGACTAGCAGATCCCTACGAGCAGTACTTC. The chain combines TRBV6-2 or TRBV6-3 with TRBJ2-7; 7 positions agree with TRBD2. The CDR3 consists of 15 residues. The J segment lost 2 bases and the V segment lost 5 bases, leaving 9 bases of the junction unmatched. CDR1 is MNHEY, CDR2 SVGEGT, per germline.

This clonotype was seen more than once but under ten times. The V call is TRBV28, the J call TRBJ1-5; D might be TRBD1 (6 bases). Trimming stripped 7 bases from V and 7 bases from J, with 17 bases between. This CDR3 comprises 14 residues. Germline V CDR1 and CDR2: MDHEN, SYDVKM. The CDR3 nucleotides read TGTGCCAGCAATCAGTGGGGGGCGGGACAGCCCCAGCATTTT. Translating it yields CASNQWGAGQPQHF.

This clonotype was picked up many times. The rearrangement uses TRBV7-9 and TRBJ2-3, with unresolved D. V gave up 1 base and J gave up 4 bases, with 6 bases separating them. The CDR3 covers 13 residues. CDR1 is SEHNR and CDR2 is FQNEAQ in the germline V gene (reference sequence). CDR3 region: CASSLEESDTQYF. The CDR3, as DNA: TGTGCCAGCAGCTTAGAAGAGTCAGATACGCAGTATTTT.

Ten or more counts support this clonotype. This chain joins TRBV7-8 and TRBJ2-5, with D perhaps matching TRBD1 (6 bases). The germline V gene encodes CDR1 SGHVS and CDR2 FQNEAQ. The CDR3 is made up of 14 amino acids. Between the trimmed V and J ends, which lost 4 bases and 0 bases, there was a span of 9 bases. This CDR3 is CASSWTDYQETQYF. In DNA, the CDR3 is TGTGCCAGCAGCTGGACAGACTACCAAGAGACCCAGTACTTC.

This clonotype was picked up many times. This chain joins TRBV6-1 and TRBJ2-7, with TRBD1 matching 11 bases. The length of the CDR3 is 15 residues. V lost 1 base, J lost 3 bases, and 2 bases stayed unmatched. From germline, CDR1 is MNHNS and CDR2 SASEGT. For the CDR3, the DNA is TGTGCCAGCAGTGAAGGGACAGGGGGCGTCTACGAGCAGTACTTC. It yields the protein CASSEGTGGVYEQYF.

V is TRBV7-2 and J is TRBJ2-7, with a tentative D call TRBD1 (6 bases). V was trimmed by 5 bases and J by 5 bases, leaving 10 bases between them. This CDR3 has 12 amino acids. Germline-derived CDR1 and CDR2 are SGHTA and FQGNSA. The CDR3 reads CASSLNRDEQYF. Written as DNA, the CDR3 is TGTGCCAGCAGCCTTAACAGGGACGAGCAGTACTTC.

This chain links TRBV28 with TRBJ2-7; 9 bases fit TRBD1. Unmatched junction bases numbered 15, after V lost 3 bases and J lost 3 bases. Germline V gives CDR1 MDHEN, CDR2 SYDVKM. This CDR3 contains 18 residues. CDR3 DNA sequence: TGTGCCAGCAGTTTGCCCCCCCTCGGACAGGGGCGCCACTACGAGCAGTACTTC. It is translated as CASSLPPLGQGRHYEQYF.

Comment on this clonotype: A junction end diverges from the germline sequence, so it may reflect a read error. V and J are TRBV25-1 and TRBJ2-1, with 11 bases identical to TRBD2. The CDR3 loop spans 15 amino acids. Germline-derived CDR1 and CDR2 are MGHDK and SYGVNS. The CDR3 nucleotides are TGTGCCAGCAGTGTGGGACTAGCGGAGTACAAAGAGCAGTTCTTC. As protein: CASSVGLAEYKEQFF.

In its sample, this clonotype is medium-sized. V and J are TRBV6-2 or TRBV6-3 and TRBJ2-7, with 13 bases aligning to TRBD2. This CDR3 comprises 15 residues. Germline CDR1 reads MNHEY; CDR2 reads SVGEGT. V lost 7 bases to trimming and J lost 5 bases; unmatched junction nucleotides: 8. CDR3 nucleotides: TGTGCCAGCACTAAAGGACTAGCGGGAGCGGACGAGCAGTACTTC. This translates into CASTKGLAGADEQYF.

This clonotype was found many times. This chain connects TRBV4-1 to TRBJ2-7; D gene uncertain. Deletions cut 0 bases from V and 2 bases from J, with 5 bases between. Looked up from germline, CDR1 is MGHRA and CDR2 is YSYEKL. The CDR3 runs to 13 residues. CDR3 DNA sequence: TGCGCCAGCAGCCAAGATAGGACCTACGAGCAGTACTTC. This codes for CASSQDRTYEQYF.

This clonotype was seen at least ten times. The V gene is TRBV12-5, the J gene TRBJ1-1; D perhaps matches TRBD1 (6 bases). The V end lost 7 bases, the J end lost 8 bases, and 14 bases lay between the germline ends. CDR1 and CDR2 (germline): LGHNT, FRNRAP. The CDR3 is 12 amino acids. The CDR3 DNA reads TGTGCTAGTGCCTCCGGACAGCTAGAAGCTTTCTTT. Its protein is CASASGQLEAFF. The full variable domain, rest sourced from reference TRBV12-5 and TRBJ1-1, is DARVTQTPRHKVTEMGQEVTMRCQPILGHNTVFWYRQTMMQGLELLAYFRNRAPLDDSGMPKDRFSAEMPDATLATLKIQPSEPRDSAVYFCASASGQLEAFFGQGTRLTVV.

This clonotype came up many times. The chain couples TRBV24-1 to TRBJ2-7, with a tentative D call TRBD1 (6 bases). The CDR3 length is 13 residues. Trimming stripped 4 bases from V and 7 bases from J, with 13 bases between. CDR1 and CDR2 (germline): KGHDR, SFDVKD. The CDR3 loop reads CATSEDSDGEQYF. As DNA, the CDR3 is TGTGCCACCAGTGAGGACAGCGATGGGGAGCAGTACTTC.

The J gene is TRBJ2-1, the V gene TRBV3-1; D is undetermined. The germline V and J ends were trimmed by 3 bases and 4 bases, with 13 bases remaining between them. This CDR3 contains 15 residues. Germline-derived CDR1 and CDR2 are LGHDT and YNNKEL (reference sequence). The CDR3 DNA follows: TGTGCCAGCAGCCACTCACCCTTGGGGTACAATGAGCAGTTCTTC. Translated, it gives CASSHSPLGYNEQFF.

This clonotype has just a few counts. CDR3 sequence (DNA): TGCGCCAGCAGCCCATGGGACAGCAATGAGCAGTTCTTC. It yields the protein CASSPWDSNEQFF. The chain uses TRBV5-1 and TRBJ2-1; 7 bases agree with TRBD1. Germline-derived CDR1 and CDR2 are SGHRS and YFSETQ. V shed 4 bases and J 6 bases; nucleotides not matched to a gene: 4. The CDR3 totals 13 residues.

This sequence joins TRBV4-2 and TRBJ1-2; TRBD1 aligns across 8 bases. V trimming: 4 bases; J trimming: 6 bases; junction bases outside the gene matches: 13. Germline V CDR1 and CDR2: LGHNA, YNFKEQ. CDR3 size: 16 residues. CDR3 nucleotides: TGTGCCAGCAGCCCCCTGACAGGGGACGGCCTCGATGGCTACACCTTC. This sequence encodes CASSPLTGDGLDGYTF.

In this sample, this clonotype turned up a few times. The junction departs from the called germline gene at one end, perhaps through a read error. The V gene is TRBV29-1, the J gene TRBJ1-2; no clear D gene. CDR3 length equals 12 residues. Germline-derived CDR1 and CDR2 are SQVTM and ANQGSEA. This CDR3 is CSVENLSYGYTF. DNA of the CDR3: TGCAGTGTTGAAAACCTCTCCTATGGCTACACCTTC.

This clonotype was seen a few times. The V gene is TRBV6-2 or TRBV6-3, the J gene TRBJ1-5, with D tentatively TRBD1 (5 bases). Trimming removed 0 bases at V and 5 bases at J, with 11 bases between. The CDR3 is 15 residues long. Germline V lookup: CDR1 MNHEY, CDR2 SVGEGT. CDR3 residues: CASSYSISGDQPQHF. The CDR3 bases are TGTGCCAGCAGTTACTCGATTTCGGGGGATCAGCCCCAGCATTTT.

This chain connects TRBV12-3 or TRBV12-4 to TRBJ2-1, with D uncertain. Trimming pared 7 bases from V and 3 bases from J, leaving 16 bases between. The CDR3 consists of 15 residues. The DNA of the CDR3 is TGTGCCAGCATTCTGGGCCCTCCCCTCTACAATGAGCAGTTCTTC. It translates to CASILGPPLYNEQFF.

This clonotype was seen a handful of times. This sequence joins TRBV6-5 and TRBJ1-5; a weak D match, TRBD1 (6 bases). Germline assignment: CDR1 MNHEY and CDR2 SVGAGI. This CDR3 region has 13 residues. V lost 2 bases and J 7 bases, leaving 9 bases between the germline ends. CDR3: CASSYGQGQPQHF. The DNA for the CDR3 is TGTGCCAGCAGTTACGGTCAGGGGCAGCCCCAGCATTTT.

This clonotype was seen a few times. The chain links TRBV27 to TRBJ2-1; the D is unclear. The CDR3 covers 17 residues. V lost 2 bases and J lost 1, with 15 bases in between. CDR1 and CDR2 (germline): MNHEY, SMNVEV (reference sequence). CDR3: CASSLGLGKGSYNEQFF. The CDR3 DNA sequence: TGTGCCAGCAGTTTAGGGTTGGGGAAAGGGTCCTACAATGAGCAGTTCTTC.

This clonotype was recorded at least ten times. The chain links TRBV11-2 to TRBJ1-2; 11 bases are shared with TRBD1. CDR3 length: 17 amino acids. The germline V gene encodes CDR1 SGHAT and CDR2 FQNNGV. After removal of 3 bases from V and 4 bases from J, the junction contained 10 bases not matched to a gene. CDR3 DNA sequence: TGTGCCAGCAGCTTGTTCGGACAGGGGGCGCGGAGCTATGGCTACACCTTC. Translated: CASSLFGQGARSYGYTF.